One and the same sample provided the 10 T cell receptor beta chains below, sequenced in a study of shared T cell receptors in the human thymus. Libraries were prepared by immunoSEQ multiplex PCR; TCRdb keeps only in-frame clonotypes and omits some of them. Of over 650,000 clones listed, 87% were seen once; the top ten hold roughly 0.0087%. This same sample was also part of a study on human thymus T cells.

Source material: thymocytes. The source of these receptors is a boy under two years old with a congenital heart defect.

This chain connects TRBV5-1 to TRBJ2-4; maybe TRBD2 (6 bases). The CDR3 is made up of 15 amino acids. Germline assignment: CDR1 SGHRS and CDR2 YFSETQ. Trimming removed 6 bases from V and 1 base from J, with 14 bases in between. CDR3 nucleotide sequence: TGCGCCAGCACCCCCGGAGGGGACGCCAAAAACATTCAGTACTTC. Encoded protein: CASTPGGDAKNIQYF.

The chain uses TRBV7-2 and TRBJ1-5; 7 bases align to TRBD1. The CDR3 runs 18 residues. Germline V gene data show CDR1 as SGHTA and CDR2 as FQGNSA. Germline trimming cut 2 bases from V and 0 bases from J; bases unmatched to any gene: 10. The CDR3 is CASSLKGTGAHSNQPQHF. As DNA, the CDR3 is TGTGCCAGCAGCTTAAAAGGAACAGGGGCGCATAGCAATCAGCCCCAGCATTTT.

This clone has only one observation. The DNA of the CDR3 is TGCGCCAGCAGCCAAAGAGAGGTTCGGCGGGAGGGCCCTCTCGAGCAGTACTTC. It translates to CASSQREVRREGPLEQYF. The rearrangement joins TRBV4-3 to TRBJ2-7; TRBD2 matches 9 bases. From germline, CDR1 is LGHNA and CDR2 YSLEER. This CDR3 region has 18 residues. Germline trimming cut 2 bases from V and 6 bases from J; bases unmatched to any gene: 17.

The chain combines TRBV5-6 with TRBJ1-1, with 7 bases aligning to TRBD1. The CDR3 is made up of 14 amino acids. J gave up 3 bases and V 0 bases, and 2 bases lay outside the gene matches. Looked up from germline, CDR1 is SGHDT and CDR2 is YYEEEE. CDR3 sequence (DNA): TGTGCCAGCAGCTTGGGACAGGGCTACACTGAAGCTTTCTTT. Translation gives CASSLGQGYTEAFF.

V gene TRBV15 combines with J gene TRBJ1-5; D gene uncertain. Germline assignment: CDR1 LNHNV and CDR2 YYDKDF (reference sequence). V was pared by 0 bases and J by 0 bases, with 12 bases between. The CDR3 spans 17 residues. CDR3 in amino acids: CATSRDRVGDSNQPQHF. DNA for the CDR3: TGTGCCACCAGCAGAGATCGAGTGGGAGATAGCAATCAGCCCCAGCATTTT.

This clone was detected only once. The chain combines TRBV28 with TRBJ2-3, with 7 bases identical to TRBD1. From germline, CDR1 is MDHEN and CDR2 SYDVKM. The junction had 13 bases not matched to a gene; V was cut back by 4 bases and J by 0 bases. CDR3 size: 18 residues. CDR3 sequence: CASSSVTGPTQSTDTQYF. The CDR3 DNA is TGTGCCAGCAGTTCGGTGACAGGGCCAACCCAGAGCACAGATACGCAGTATTTT.

For this clone: The sample carries other DNA sequences with the same CDR3. The chain couples TRBV5-1 to TRBJ2-7; the D gene is possibly TRBD1 (5 bases). Deletions cut 4 bases from V and 4 bases from J, with 15 bases between. The germline gives CDR1 SGHRS, CDR2 YFSETQ. The CDR3 has 14 amino acids. For the CDR3, the DNA is TGCGCCAGCAGCCTTGAAGGGGCTCCATACGAGCAGTACTTC. Protein: CASSLEGAPYEQYF.

V is TRBV18 and J is TRBJ2-1, with 9 nucleotides matching TRBD2. CDR3 length: 16 residues. V was pared by 3 bases and J by 6 bases, with 9 bases of the junction left unmatched. Germline V CDR1 and CDR2: KGHSH, LQKENI. The DNA of the CDR3 is TGTGCCAGCTCACCCTATTGGCTAGCGGGATTCAATGAGCAGTTCTTC. As protein: CASSPYWLAGFNEQFF.

The chain combines TRBV6-1 with TRBJ2-5, with TRBD1 matching over 8 bases. CDR1 is MNHNS and CDR2 is SASEGT in the germline V gene. J lost 6 bases, V lost 10 bases, and 10 bases had no gene match. There are 13 residues in the CDR3. The CDR3 nucleotides read TGTGCCACCACCCAGGGGGCAGGAAAGACCCAGTACTTC. Amino acid sequence: CATTQGAGKTQYF.

The V and J genes are TRBV6-6 and TRBJ2-7; 9 positions agree with TRBD2. Trimming at V came to 4 bases and at J to 5 bases, leaving 6 bases not matched to a gene. Germline CDR1 MNHNY, CDR2 SVGAGI (reference sequence). This CDR3 contains 14 residues. The CDR3 DNA follows: TGTGCCAGCAGTTTGGCGGGAGGGTTCCACGAGCAGTACTTC. This gives the protein CASSLAGGFHEQYF.